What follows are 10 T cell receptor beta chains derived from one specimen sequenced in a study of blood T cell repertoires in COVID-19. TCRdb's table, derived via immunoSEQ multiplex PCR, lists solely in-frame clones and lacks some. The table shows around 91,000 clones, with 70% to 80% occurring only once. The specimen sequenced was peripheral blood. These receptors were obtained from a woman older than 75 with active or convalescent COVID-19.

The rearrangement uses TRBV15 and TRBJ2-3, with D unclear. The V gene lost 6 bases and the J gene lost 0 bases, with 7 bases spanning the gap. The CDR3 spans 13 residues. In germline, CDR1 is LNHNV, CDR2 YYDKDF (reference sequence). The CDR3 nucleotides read TGTGCCACCAGTACCGCGAGCACAGATACGCAGTATTTT. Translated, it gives CATSTASTDTQYF.

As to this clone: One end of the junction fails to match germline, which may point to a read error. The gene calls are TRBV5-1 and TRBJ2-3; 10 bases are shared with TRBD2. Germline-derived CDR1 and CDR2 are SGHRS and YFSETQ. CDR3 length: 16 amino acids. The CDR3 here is CASSLAVAGGTDTQYF. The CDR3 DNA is TGTGCCAGCAGCTTGGCCGTAGCGGGGGGTACAGATACGCAGTATTTT.

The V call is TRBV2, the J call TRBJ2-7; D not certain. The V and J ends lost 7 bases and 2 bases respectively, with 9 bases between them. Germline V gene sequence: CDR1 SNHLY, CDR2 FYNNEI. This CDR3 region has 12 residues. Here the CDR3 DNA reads TGTGCCAGCAATCAGGTCCCCTACGAGCAGTACTTC. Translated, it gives CASNQVPYEQYF. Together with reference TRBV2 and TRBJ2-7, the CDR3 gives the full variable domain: EPEVTQTPSHQVTQMGQEVILRCVPISNHLYFYWYRQILGQKVEFLVSFYNNEISEKSEIFDDQFSVERPDGSNFTLKIRSTKLEDSAMYFCASNQVPYEQYFGPGTRLTVT.

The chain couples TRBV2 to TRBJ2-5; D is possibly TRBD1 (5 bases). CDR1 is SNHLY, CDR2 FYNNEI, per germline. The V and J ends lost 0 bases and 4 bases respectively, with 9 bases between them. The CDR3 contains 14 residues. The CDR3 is CASSEAQRGETQYF. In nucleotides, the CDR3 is TGTGCCAGCAGTGAAGCGCAAAGGGGAGAGACCCAGTACTTC.

CDR3 DNA sequence: TGTGCCAGCAGGGGGACAGGGAGGGGAGATACGCAGTATTTT. This translates into CASRGTGRGDTQYF. The chain couples TRBV2 to TRBJ2-3; 9 bases fit TRBD1. Germline trimming cut 6 bases from V and 5 bases from J; bases unmatched to any gene: 6. The CDR3 covers 14 residues. Germline V gene lookup returns CDR1 SNHLY and CDR2 FYNNEI.

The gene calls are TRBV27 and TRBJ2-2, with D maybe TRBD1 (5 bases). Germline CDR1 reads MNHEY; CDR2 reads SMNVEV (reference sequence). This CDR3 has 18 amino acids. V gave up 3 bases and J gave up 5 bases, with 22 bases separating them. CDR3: CASSFLGNGHWKTGELFF. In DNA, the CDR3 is TGTGCCAGCAGTTTCTTAGGCAATGGACATTGGAAAACCGGGGAGCTGTTTTTT.

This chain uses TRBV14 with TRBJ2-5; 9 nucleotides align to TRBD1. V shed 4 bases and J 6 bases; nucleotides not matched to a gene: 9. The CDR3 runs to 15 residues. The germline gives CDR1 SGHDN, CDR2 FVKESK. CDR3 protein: CASSPDRGGEKTQYF. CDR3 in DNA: TGTGCCAGCAGCCCGGACAGGGGTGGGGAGAAGACCCAGTACTTC.

The CDR3 loop reads CASSFAVPPRETQYF. CDR3 DNA: TGTGCCAGCAGCTTTGCAGTTCCCCCGCGGGAGACCCAGTACTTC. The V and J genes are TRBV7-9 and TRBJ2-5; D uncertain. V was shortened by 3 bases and J by 5 bases, with 16 bases between the two germline ends. The CDR3 is 15 residues long. In germline, CDR1 is SEHNR, CDR2 FQNEAQ (reference sequence).

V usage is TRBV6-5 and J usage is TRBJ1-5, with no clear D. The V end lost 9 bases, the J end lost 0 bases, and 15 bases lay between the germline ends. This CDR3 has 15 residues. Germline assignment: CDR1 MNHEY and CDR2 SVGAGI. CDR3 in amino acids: CASNPQYNSNQPQHF. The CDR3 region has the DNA TGTGCCAGTAATCCGCAGTACAATAGCAATCAGCCCCAGCATTTT.

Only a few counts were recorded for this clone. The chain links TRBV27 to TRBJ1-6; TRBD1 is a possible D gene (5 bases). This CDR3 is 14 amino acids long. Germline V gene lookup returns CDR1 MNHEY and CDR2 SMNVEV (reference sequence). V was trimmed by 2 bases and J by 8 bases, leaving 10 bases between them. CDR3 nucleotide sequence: TGTGCCAGCAGTTTAATAGGGGTTGATTCACCCCTCCACTTT. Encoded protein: CASSLIGVDSPLHF.